This T cell receptor beta chain stems from a study of CD8+ T cells in alopecia areata. The CDR3 extends over 17 amino acids. The V gene end was trimmed by 0 bases and the J gene end by 0 bases; junction bases not matched to a gene: 5. The V gene's germline CDR1 is NSQYPW and CDR2 LRSPGD (reference sequence). Sequencing templates came from extracted RNA that was reverse transcribed into cDNA. Clones were sequenced by immunoSEQ multiplex PCR, and TCRdb holds only the in-frame ones, with some missing. Singletons are absent from the sample, which has approximately 19,000 clones. The table lists this clone with many counts. Its target is unknown. Here the gene names and germline are mouse. The read comes to an end 4 residues before the CDR3 does, leaving the germline J gene to fill in the end. Sorting used CD4, CD8alpha, NKG2D, NKG2ACE and other markers on pooled cutaneous lymph node cells. Study-level findings and limits: Relative to normal scalp, lesional scalp, especially alopecia totalis/universalis, showed higher clonality.

The origin of this receptor is a C3H/HeJ mouse with alopecia areata. MHC haplotype: H2-k. Sequenced: CD8+ T cells sorted from a lymph node. The V call is TRBV1, the J call TRBJ2-1; 7 nucleotides match TRBD2. CDR3 DNA, as far as it was read: TGCACCTGCAGTGCAGATCGCTGGGGGAATAACTATGCT. Translated, it gives CTCSADRWGNNYA. The complete CDR3 reads CTCSADRWGNNYAEQFF.